The source of this T cell receptor (beta chain) is a study of vaccination effects on CD4 cells after COVID-19. Germline lookup yields CDR1 LNHNV and CDR2 YYDKDF (reference sequence). The CDR3 length is 15 residues. V dropped 0 bases and J dropped 3; count of bases not matched to a gene: 4. Expansion with viral peptide pools was applied to antigen-specific CD4+ T cells by the ViraFEST assay prior to sequencing. Subsequent to 10 days of culture, CD4+ T cells were isolated. Neither prior SARS-CoV-2 infection nor positive nucleocapsid antibodies were present in the vaccine recipients. The data were produced by immunoSEQ multiplex PCR, yet TCRdb's version contains in-frame clones alone and is incomplete. The table has about 73,000 clones, 78% seen once. Concerning this clone: The antigen remains undetermined.

This specimen was CD4+ T cells from PBMCs cultured with SARS-CoV-2 spike peptides, taken before COVID-19 vaccination. The chain employs TRBV15 and TRBJ2-7; 8 positions agree with TRBD2. This TCR was sampled from a human donor who received a COVID-19 vaccine. For the CDR3, the DNA is TGTGCCACCAGCAGAGACTTGAGCGGGGGCTACGAGCAGTACGTC. Translation gives CATSRDLSGGYEQYV.